What follows are 19 T cell receptor beta chains derived from one specimen sequenced in a study of blood T cell repertoires in COVID-19. Clones were read by immunoSEQ multiplex PCR, and TCRdb kept only the in-frame ones, dropping some. The table includes some 130,000 clones, 84% detected once. Sequenced material: peripheral blood. All receptors derive from a human donor in a cohort sampled during active COVID-19.

Only one count was recorded for this clone. The rearrangement uses TRBV7-6 and TRBJ2-7; 8 bases are shared with TRBD1. Germline V lookup: CDR1 SGHVS, CDR2 FNYEAQ. Unmatched junction bases numbered 2, after V lost 1 base and J lost 3 bases. This CDR3 contains 14 residues. CDR3 DNA sequence: TGTGCCAGCAGCTTAGGGACAGGGAGCTACGAGCAGTACTTC. Amino acid sequence: CASSLGTGSYEQYF.

This chain joins TRBV15 and TRBJ1-2; D remains ambiguous. This CDR3 is 12 amino acids long. V was shortened by 3 bases and J by 8 bases, with 10 bases between the two germline ends. Germline-derived CDR1 and CDR2 are LNHNV and YYDKDF (reference sequence). DNA of the CDR3: TGTGCCACCAGCAGGCAGGAGGAAGGCTACACCTTC. Amino acid sequence: CATSRQEEGYTF.

The rearrangement joins TRBV18 to TRBJ2-5; D call uncertain. V lost 6 bases and J 0 bases, leaving 8 bases between the germline ends. Per the germline V gene, CDR1 is KGHSH and CDR2 is LQKENI. The CDR3 extends over 13 amino acids. CDR3 nucleotide sequence: TGTGCCAGCTCCCTTCAGTACCAAGAGACCCAGTACTTC. This sequence encodes CASSLQYQETQYF. Based on the CDR3 plus reference TRBV18 and TRBJ2-5, the full variable domain is NAGVMQNPRHLVRRRGQEARLRCSPMKGHSHVYWYRQLPEEGLKFMVYLQKENIIDESGMPKERFSAEFPKEGPSILRIQQVVRGDSAAYFCASSLQYQETQYFGPGTRLLVL.

The genes are TRBV6-5 and TRBJ2-7, with 10 bases aligning to TRBD2. The J segment lost 3 bases and the V segment lost 3 bases, leaving 8 bases of the junction unmatched. Germline V gene lookup returns CDR1 MNHEY and CDR2 SVGAGI. This CDR3 is 16 amino acids long. The CDR3 region is CASSYPGTSDYYEQYF. CDR3 nucleotide sequence: TGTGCCAGCAGTTATCCCGGGACTAGCGACTACTACGAGCAGTACTTC.

This chain links TRBV7-9 with TRBJ2-7; tentatively, D is TRBD1 (5 bases). V was trimmed by 5 bases and J by 3 bases, leaving 8 bases between them. This CDR3 spans 12 amino acids. Looked up from germline, CDR1 is SEHNR and CDR2 is FQNEAQ (reference sequence). CDR3 coding DNA: TGTGCCAGCAGCCACAGGATCTACGAGCAGTACTTC. Residues: CASSHRIYEQYF.

The V gene is TRBV5-6, the J gene TRBJ2-2; 11 nucleotides agree with TRBD1. The germline CDR1 and CDR2 sequences are SGHDT and YYEEEE. J lost 6 bases, V lost 2 bases, and 3 bases had no gene match. This CDR3 comprises 15 residues. CDR3 DNA: TGTGCCAGCAGCTTTGGGACAGGGGGATCCGGGGAGCTGTTTTTT. It specifies CASSFGTGGSGELFF.

The gene calls are TRBV14 and TRBJ1-2, with 8 bases lining up with TRBD1. Trimming took 1 base from V and 2 from J; bases not matched to a gene: 3. This CDR3 region has 15 residues. The germline gives CDR1 SGHDN, CDR2 FVKESK. The CDR3 sequence: CASSQVQGANYGYTF. CDR3 coding DNA: TGTGCCAGCAGCCAAGTTCAGGGGGCGAACTATGGCTACACCTTC.

The gene calls are TRBV5-1 and TRBJ1-1; no firm D call. This CDR3 spans 15 amino acids. In germline, CDR1 is SGHRS, CDR2 YFSETQ. V lost 4 bases to trimming and J lost 3 bases, with 16 bases between them. CDR3 loop: CASSPSGRKHTEAFF. CDR3 in DNA: TGCGCCAGCAGCCCTTCCGGGAGAAAGCACACTGAAGCTTTCTTT.

This rearrangement joins TRBV10-2 to TRBJ2-2; 7 nucleotides agree with TRBD1. Unmatched junction bases numbered 13, after V lost 6 bases and J lost 6 bases. Looked up from germline, CDR1 is WSHSY and CDR2 is SAAADI. The CDR3 runs to 16 residues. The CDR3 sequence is CASRPTSGGSAGELFF. CDR3 DNA: TGCGCCAGCAGACCAACCTCAGGGGGTAGTGCCGGGGAGCTGTTTTTT.

This rearrangement joins TRBV6-5 to TRBJ1-1; D is perhaps TRBD1 (6 bases). This CDR3 comprises 15 residues. Per the germline V gene, CDR1 is MNHEY and CDR2 is SVGAGI. Trimming pared 7 bases from V and 1 base from J, leaving 16 bases between. This CDR3 is CASMEWGQRNTEAFF. The DNA of the CDR3 is TGTGCCAGCATGGAGTGGGGGCAGCGGAACACTGAAGCTTTCTTT.

The chain couples TRBV19 to TRBJ2-1; TRBD2 agrees at 7 bases. CDR1 LNHDA and CDR2 SQIVND come from the germline V gene (reference sequence). The CDR3 has 17 residues. The trim removed 4 bases at V and 2 bases at J, leaving 11 bases unmatched. CDR3 bases: TGTGCCAGTAGTACCCTCTCCCGCGGGGGTACCTACAATGAGCAGTTCTTC. Translated: CASSTLSRGGTYNEQFF. The variable domain in full, completed from reference TRBV19 and TRBJ2-1, reads DGGITQSPKYLFRKEGQNVTLSCEQNLNHDAMYWYRQDPGQGLRLIYYSQIVNDFQKGDIAEGYSVSREKKESFPLTVTSAQKNPTAFYLCASSTLSRGGTYNEQFFGPGTRLTVL.

The gene calls are TRBV27 and TRBJ2-7; maybe TRBD1 (6 bases). Germline CDR1 reads MNHEY; CDR2 reads SMNVEV (reference sequence). V was cut by 5 bases and J by 6 bases, with 17 bases left in between. The length of the CDR3 is 14 residues. This CDR3 reads CASSPHGQSTEQYF. The CDR3 DNA follows: TGTGCCAGCAGTCCCCACGGACAGTCGACCGAGCAGTACTTC.

V is TRBV4-1 and J is TRBJ2-3; a possible D gene is TRBD1 (6 bases). The CDR3 sequence is 14 residues long. V lost 1 base and J lost 5, with 10 bases in between. CDR1 MGHRA and CDR2 YSYEKL come from the germline V gene. CDR3: CASSQVDSLDTQYF. CDR3 bases: TGCGCCAGCAGCCAAGTGGACAGCTTAGATACGCAGTATTTT.

Only one count was recorded for this clone. This sequence joins TRBV4-1 and TRBJ2-3; TRBD1 agrees at 8 bases. Germline values: CDR1 MGHRA, CDR2 YSYEKL. The J segment lost 2 bases and the V segment lost 5 bases, leaving 6 bases of the junction unmatched. The CDR3 length is 15 residues. DNA of the CDR3: TGCGCCAGCAGCAAGCAGACAGGGGTCACAGATACGCAGTATTTT. It yields the protein CASSKQTGVTDTQYF.

J is TRBJ1-3 and V is TRBV30; D not certain. Between the trimmed V and J ends, which lost 0 bases and 4 bases, there was a span of 13 bases. The germline gives CDR1 GTSNPN, CDR2 SVGIG (reference sequence). The CDR3 has 15 amino acids. The CDR3 bases are TGTGCCTGGAGTGTACGGGGAGGGAGGGGAAACACCATATATTTT. Encoded protein: CAWSVRGGRGNTIYF.

The V gene is TRBV23-1, the J gene TRBJ2-1, with 13 bases identical to TRBD2. TRBV23-1 counts as an open reading frame of uncertain function. V trimming: 2 bases; J trimming: 4 bases; junction bases outside the gene matches: 5. The CDR3 has 17 amino acids. The CDR3 sequence is CASSQGTSGASYNEQFF. CDR3 bases: TGCGCCAGCAGTCAAGGGACTAGCGGGGCTTCATACAATGAGCAGTTCTTC.

This clone has only a few counts. This rearrangement joins TRBV18 to TRBJ1-3; D unresolved. V was pared by 4 bases and J by 1 base, with 14 bases between. CDR3 length equals 16 residues. CDR1 and CDR2 (germline): KGHSH, LQKENI. CDR3 sequence reads: CASSQSPAGSGNTIYF. Here the CDR3 DNA reads TGTGCCAGCTCACAGAGCCCTGCGGGATCTGGAAACACCATATATTTT. The full variable domain, in which reference TRBV18 and TRBJ1-3 provide the parts outside the CDR3, is NAGVMQNPRHLVRRRGQEARLRCSPMKGHSHVYWYRQLPEEGLKFMVYLQKENIIDESGMPKERFSAEFPKEGPSILRIQQVVRGDSAAYFCASSQSPAGSGNTIYFGEGSWLTVV.

The V and J genes are TRBV7-6 and TRBJ2-7; possibly TRBD1 for D (6 bases). CDR1 and CDR2 from the germline V gene are SGHVS and FNYEAQ. Trimming cost V 1 base and J 2 bases, with 24 bases left between them. This CDR3 region has 19 residues. The DNA for the CDR3 is TGTGCCAGCAGCTTAGTACCCCCCCACGGGAAGGGGGAAACCTACGAGCAGTACTTC. The encoded protein is CASSLVPPHGKGETYEQYF.

J is TRBJ2-2 and V is TRBV7-2; maybe TRBD1 (7 bases). This CDR3 has 16 amino acids. Trimming shortened V by 2 bases and J by 3 bases, and 13 bases separated the two germline ends. CDR1 and CDR2 from the germline V gene are SGHTA and FQGNSA. DNA of the CDR3: TGTGCCAGCAGCTTACGTGCCAGGGGGGACACCGGGGAGCTGTTTTTT. This encodes CASSLRARGDTGELFF.